This T cell receptor beta chain was documented in a study of shared clonotypes between healthy human individuals. CD45RO-negative, CCR7-positively selected cells formed the naive CD8 fraction, excluding terminally differentiated effector memory CD45RA+ cells. For sorted subsets, 200 ng DNA per replicate equaled around 28,000 T cell genomes. The repertoire was sequenced with immunoSEQ multiplex PCR; TCRdb's copy has only in-frame clones and lacks some. The repertoire holds millions of clones, with about 93% as singletons. Trimming shortened V by 2 bases and J by 6 bases, and 7 bases separated the two germline ends. Germline CDR1 and CDR2: LGHNA and YSLEER. This CDR3 spans 13 amino acids.

The rearrangement joins TRBV4-3 to TRBJ1-4, with D perhaps matching TRBD1 (5 bases). Sequencing was carried out using naive CD8+ T cells from PBMCs. The receptor's source is a man younger than 30 in good health. Some clones in this sample may be carry-over from other donors' samples. The CDR3, as DNA: TGCGCCAGCAGCCAAAGGGGCGATGAAAAACTGTTTTTT. Its translation: CASSQRGDEKLFF.